Listed below are T cell receptor beta chains from one sample, sequenced in a study of blood T cell repertoires in COVID-19. Data came from immunoSEQ multiplex PCR; TCRdb stores just in-frame clones and leaves some out. The table shows fewer than 200,000 clones, with more than 60% occurring only once. Material for sequencing was peripheral blood. The source of these receptors is a man aged 60 to 69 with acute or convalescent COVID-19. The CDR3 runs from the conserved cysteine through the conserved F or W. Fields, in order: clone size, J gene, V gene, D gene, CDR3 DNA, CDR3 protein. The D gene is left open where the match is weak. The size field is filled for only some rows; it gives once, few, many or a size class.

abundance: -; j_gene: TRBJ1-5; v_gene: TRBV12-5; d_gene: -; CDR3nt: TGTGCTAGTGGTTCCGGGATGTATAGCAATCAGCCCCAGCATTTT; CDR3aa: CASGSGMYSNQPQHF
abundance: -; j_gene: TRBJ2-1; v_gene: TRBV11-2; d_gene: -; CDR3nt: TGTGCCAGCAGCTCCGCACTCCCGGTGAGCTCCTACAATGAGCAGTTCTTC; CDR3aa: CASSSALPVSSYNEQFF
abundance: -; j_gene: TRBJ2-1; v_gene: TRBV28; d_gene: -; CDR3nt: TGTGCCAGTAGCTCACAGGGAGTTGAGCAGTTCTTC; CDR3aa: CASSSQGVEQFF
abundance: -; j_gene: TRBJ2-5; v_gene: TRBV6-2/TRBV6-3; d_gene: -; CDR3nt: TGTGCCAGCAGTTTTCGAGGCGGGACCCAGTACTTC; CDR3aa: CASSFRGGTQYF
abundance: few; j_gene: TRBJ2-5; v_gene: TRBV5-1; d_gene: -; CDR3nt: TGCGCCAGCAGCTTGGGTACTAGCAAGGGGACCCAGTACTTC; CDR3aa: CASSLGTSKGTQYF
abundance: -; j_gene: TRBJ1-3; v_gene: TRBV9; d_gene: -; CDR3nt: TGTGCCAGCAGCGTAGTGGGCACTGAAAGCTCTGGAAACACCATATATTTT; CDR3aa: CASSVVGTESSGNTIYF
abundance: -; j_gene: TRBJ2-5; v_gene: TRBV5-1; d_gene: TRBD2; CDR3nt: TGCGCCAGCAGGCTTAGCGGGGGCGGCCATGAGACCCAGTACTTC; CDR3aa: CASRLSGGGHETQYF
abundance: -; j_gene: TRBJ2-3; v_gene: TRBV7-2; d_gene: TRBD1; CDR3nt: TGTGCCAGCAGCTCCGGACAGGGGTACACAGATACGCAGTATTTT; CDR3aa: CASSSGQGYTDTQYF
abundance: -; j_gene: TRBJ1-5; v_gene: TRBV9; d_gene: TRBD1; CDR3nt: TGTGCCAGCAGCGAGGGGGCTCGGCAGCCCCAGCATTTT; CDR3aa: CASSEGARQPQHF
abundance: -; j_gene: TRBJ1-1; v_gene: TRBV5-3; d_gene: TRBD1; CDR3nt: TGTGCCAGAAGCTCTCAGGGGGACACTGAAGCTTTCTTT; CDR3aa: CARSSQGDTEAFF
abundance: -; j_gene: TRBJ1-5; v_gene: TRBV19; d_gene: -; CDR3nt: TGTGCCAGTAGTCCGGGACACCATAGCAATCAGCCCCAGCATTTT; CDR3aa: CASSPGHHSNQPQHF
abundance: once; j_gene: TRBJ2-7; v_gene: TRBV5-6; d_gene: TRBD1; CDR3nt: TGTGCCAGCAGCGGTAGGGACAGCAACTCCTACGAGCAGTACTTC; CDR3aa: CASSGRDSNSYEQYF
abundance: -; j_gene: TRBJ2-7; v_gene: TRBV18; d_gene: -; CDR3nt: TGTGCCAGCTCACCGGGAGGGGGGGTCGGATACGAGCAGTACTTC; CDR3aa: CASSPGGGVGYEQYF
abundance: once; j_gene: TRBJ1-4; v_gene: TRBV19; d_gene: -; CDR3nt: TGTGCCAGTAGTATCGGGGGGCATGCAACTAATGAAAAACTGTTTTTT; CDR3aa: CASSIGGHATNEKLFF
abundance: -; j_gene: TRBJ2-5; v_gene: TRBV11-2; d_gene: TRBD1; CDR3nt: TGTGCCAGCAGAAGACCCGGGACAGAACAAGAGACCCAGTACTTC; CDR3aa: CASRRPGTEQETQYF
abundance: -; j_gene: TRBJ1-1; v_gene: TRBV21-1; d_gene: -; CDR3nt: TGTGCCAGCAGCCTCCGGGACAGGGCTACTGAAGCTTTCTTT; CDR3aa: CASSLRDRATEAFF
abundance: -; j_gene: TRBJ2-1; v_gene: TRBV3-1/TRBV3-2; d_gene: TRBD1; CDR3nt: TGTGCCAGCAGCCCATCAGGGGGCGCGTCAACCTACAATGAGCAGTTCTTC; CDR3aa: CASSPSGGASTYNEQFF
abundance: -; j_gene: TRBJ1-5; v_gene: TRBV3-1/TRBV3-2; d_gene: TRBD1; CDR3nt: TGTGCCAGCAGCCCCTCCAAAGGTCCGGGACAGGGGACGGGTCAGCCCCAGCATTTT; CDR3aa: CASSPSKGPGQGTGQPQHF
abundance: -; j_gene: TRBJ1-3; v_gene: TRBV9; d_gene: -; CDR3nt: TGTGCCAGCAGCCCTCGGGGGGCGGGCGGAAACACCATATATTTT; CDR3aa: CASSPRGAGGNTIYF
abundance: once; j_gene: TRBJ1-3; v_gene: TRBV11-2; d_gene: -; CDR3nt: TGTGCCAGCAGCTTAGATGGGGCTATCGGGCAGGGGAAAGGTGGAAACACCATATATTTT; CDR3aa: CASSLDGAIGQGKGGNTIYF
abundance: -; j_gene: TRBJ1-1; v_gene: TRBV5-1; d_gene: TRBD1; CDR3nt: TGCGCCAGCAGCTTGAGGTCAGGGGGCACTGAAGCTTTCTTT; CDR3aa: CASSLRSGGTEAFF
abundance: -; j_gene: TRBJ2-5; v_gene: TRBV30; d_gene: TRBD1; CDR3nt: TGTGCCCTTGACAGGGGCCGAACAGCCCAAGAGACCCAGTACTTC; CDR3aa: CALDRGRTAQETQYF
abundance: -; j_gene: TRBJ1-5; v_gene: TRBV30; d_gene: TRBD1; CDR3nt: TGTGCCTGGAGTGTCCAGACAGGGGGCTTCAATCAGCCCCAGCATTTT; CDR3aa: CAWSVQTGGFNQPQHF
abundance: -; j_gene: TRBJ2-7; v_gene: TRBV4-2; d_gene: TRBD1; CDR3nt: TGTGCCAGCAGCCCCGCCGGGACAGGGACCTACGAGCAGTACTTC; CDR3aa: CASSPAGTGTYEQYF
abundance: -; j_gene: TRBJ1-5; v_gene: TRBV6-5; d_gene: -; CDR3nt: TGTGCCAGCAGTTATGACAGGAATCAGCCCCAGCATTTT; CDR3aa: CASSYDRNQPQHF
abundance: -; j_gene: TRBJ1-1; v_gene: TRBV21-1; d_gene: -; CDR3nt: TGTGCCAGCAGCCGACAGGGGGGTAACACTGAAGCTTTCTTT; CDR3aa: CASSRQGGNTEAFF
abundance: few; j_gene: TRBJ1-2; v_gene: TRBV9; d_gene: -; CDR3nt: TGTGCCAGCAGCGTAGGGGGAGGGAGCTTCGATGGCTACACCTTC; CDR3aa: CASSVGGGSFDGYTF
abundance: -; j_gene: TRBJ1-1; v_gene: TRBV12-3/TRBV12-4; d_gene: TRBD1; CDR3nt: TGTGCCAGCAGTTTACTACAGGGGACTGAAGCTTTCTTT; CDR3aa: CASSLLQGTEAFF
abundance: many; j_gene: TRBJ1-2; v_gene: TRBV3-1/TRBV3-2; d_gene: TRBD1; CDR3nt: TGTGCCAGCAGCCTCCAGACAGGGCCGGGGGGCTACACCTTC; CDR3aa: CASSLQTGPGGYTF
abundance: -; j_gene: TRBJ2-1; v_gene: TRBV10-1; d_gene: TRBD2; CDR3nt: TGCGCCAGCAGTGGCCCGGGGCTAGCGGGGGGGAGCTCCTACAATGAGCAGTTCTTC; CDR3aa: CASSGPGLAGGSSYNEQFF
abundance: once; j_gene: TRBJ2-3; v_gene: TRBV6-5; d_gene: -; CDR3nt: TGTGCCAGCAGCGCTCGGACTAAGGATACGCAGTATTTT; CDR3aa: CASSARTKDTQYF